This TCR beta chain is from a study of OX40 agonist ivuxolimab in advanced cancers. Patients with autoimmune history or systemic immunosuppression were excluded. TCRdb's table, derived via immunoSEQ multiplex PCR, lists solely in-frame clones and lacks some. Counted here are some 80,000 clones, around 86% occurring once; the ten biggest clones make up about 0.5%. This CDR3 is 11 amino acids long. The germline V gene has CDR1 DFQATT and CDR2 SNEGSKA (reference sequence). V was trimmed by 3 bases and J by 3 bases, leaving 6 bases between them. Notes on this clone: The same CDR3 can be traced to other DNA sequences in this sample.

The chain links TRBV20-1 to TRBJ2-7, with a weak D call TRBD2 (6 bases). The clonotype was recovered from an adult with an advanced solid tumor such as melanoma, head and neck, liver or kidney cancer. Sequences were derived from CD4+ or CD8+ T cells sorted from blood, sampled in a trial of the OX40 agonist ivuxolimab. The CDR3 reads CSARGGYEQYF. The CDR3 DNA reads TGCAGTGCTAGGGGGGGCTACGAGCAGTACTTC.